The rows below give T cell receptor beta chains drawn from one sample of a study of CD8 T cells in Susac syndrome. TCRdb re-called the immunoSEQ multiplex PCR reads with MiXCR, one entry per CDR3 protein. The sample holds some 170,000 distinct CDR3 sequences; roughly 95% are singletons and the top ten take 0.08% to 0.095%. The sample was CD4+ T cells from PBMCs. The receptors come from a human donor with multiple sclerosis. The CDR3 runs from the conserved cysteine through the conserved F or W. D genes are given only for firm matches. Only some rows state a clone size, as once, few, many or a class for expanded clones.

>.|TRBV2|.|TRBJ1-5
TGTGCCAGCAGTGGCCCGGATCAGCCCCAGCATTTT
CASSGPDQPQHF
>.|TRBV5-1|.|TRBJ2-7
TGCGCCAGCAGCGCCGGAGGGCCTAACGAGCAGTACTTC
CASSAGGPNEQYF
>.|TRBV30|once|TRBJ2-2
TGTGCCTGGATAGGATTGGACACCGGGGAGCTGTTTTTT
CAWIGLDTGELFF
>.|TRBV2|.|TRBJ2-7
TGTGCCAGCAGGGGATTGAGGGGTTACTCGGAGCAGTACTTC
CASRGLRGYSEQYF
>.|TRBV13|.|TRBJ2-7
TGTGCCAGCAGCTTAGGCCGACCGAATGCCGCTAACGAGCAGTACTTC
CASSLGRPNAANEQYF
>.|TRBV18|.|TRBJ1-1
TGTGCCAGCTCACCTTCTAGGGGAGGCAACACTGAAGCTTTCTTT
CASSPSRGGNTEAFF
>TRBD1|TRBV20-1|.|TRBJ1-1
TGCAGTGCTCGAACGTCCGGGACAGGAAACACTGAAGCTTTCTTT
CSARTSGTGNTEAFF
>.|TRBV20-1|.|TRBJ2-3
TGCAGTGCTCCCCGGAATCCGGCCGCAGATACGCAGTATTTT
CSAPRNPAADTQYF
>.|TRBV7-2|once|TRBJ2-5
TGTGCCAGCAGTCCCGACAGGTCTCGGCCGGAGACCCAGTACTTC
CASSPDRSRPETQYF
>.|TRBV28|once|TRBJ2-7
TGTGCCAGCAGTGCTCAGAATGAGCAGTACTTC
CASSAQNEQYF
>TRBD1|TRBV5-1|once|TRBJ2-7
TGCGCCAGCAGCCCCTTGTCGACAGGGAGCTCCTACGAGCAGTACTTC
CASSPLSTGSSYEQYF
>.|TRBV3-1|.|TRBJ1-3
TGTGCCAGTTCAGCGGTTAACTCTGGAAACACCATATATTTT
CASSAVNSGNTIYF
>.|TRBV29-1|.|TRBJ2-7
TGCAGCGTTGCCCCTAGGGGGGATCCGGTAGAAGAGCAGTACTTC
CSVAPRGDPVEEQYF
>.|TRBV29-1|.|TRBJ2-6
TGCAGCGCCCGCCAGGGCGGGACTGGGGCCAACGTCCTGACTTTC
CSARQGGTGANVLTF
>.|TRBV5-1|.|TRBJ1-1
TGCGCCAGCAGCTTGGATACCATGACAGGTGGGGGAGCTTTCTTT
CASSLDTMTGGGAFF
>TRBD2|TRBV20-1|.|TRBJ2-1
TGCAGTGCTAGCCCAGTAGCGGGAGGAAACAATGAGCAGTTCTTC
CSASPVAGGNNEQFF
>TRBD1|TRBV5-1|.|TRBJ1-4
TGCGCCAGCAGCCATTCCGGGACAGTCATGACTAATGAAAAACTGTTTTTT
CASSHSGTVMTNEKLFF
>TRBD1|TRBV29-1|once|TRBJ1-5
TGCAGCGCAAAACAGGGGGGACCTTATAGCAATCAGCCCCAGCATTTT
CSAKQGGPYSNQPQHF
>.|TRBV18|once|TRBJ1-2
TGTGCCAGCTCATCAATATTTGGGATATTTGACGGCGTTCATGGCTACACCTTC
CASSSIFGIFDGVHGYTF
>.|TRBV11-1|.|TRBJ1-2
TGTGCCAGCAGCTCTCGTTCGGGGGCCCGCTATGGCTACACCTTC
CASSSRSGARYGYTF
>.|TRBV9|.|TRBJ2-4
TGTGCCAGCAGCGTAGTTCAGCGCGAGCTAGCCAAAAACATTCAGTACTTC
CASSVVQRELAKNIQYF
>TRBD2|TRBV4-2|.|TRBJ2-3
TGTGCCAGCAGCCCGGGACTAGCGGGGACAGATACGCAGTATTTT
CASSPGLAGTDTQYF
>.|TRBV24-1|.|TRBJ2-4
TGTGCCACCAACTTTCAGATAGCCAAAAACATTCAGTACTTC
CATNFQIAKNIQYF
>TRBD2|TRBV4-2|.|TRBJ2-3
TGTGCCAGCAGCCACGGACTAGCGGAGGTTGGGACAGATACGCAGTATTTT
CASSHGLAEVGTDTQYF
>TRBD2|TRBV7-9|.|TRBJ2-4
TGTGCCAGCAGCTCCCTAGCGGGAGGGAACATTCAGTACTTC
CASSSLAGGNIQYF
>.|TRBV24-1|.|TRBJ2-5
TGTGCCACCAGTGATTTTACGGAGCGGCGGGAGACCCAGTACTTC
CATSDFTERRETQYF
>.|TRBV5-4|.|TRBJ1-4
TGTGCCAGCAGCTCCCCACATGAAAAACTGTTTTTT
CASSSPHEKLFF
>.|TRBV9|.|TRBJ2-5
TGTGCCAGCAGCGTGAGCGTATCCCCCCCGGAGACCCAGTACTTC
CASSVSVSPPETQYF
>.|TRBV29-1|.|TRBJ2-7
TGCAGCGCCGCGAGTACAGGATACGAGCAGTACTTC
CSAASTGYEQYF
>TRBD1|TRBV7-9|.|TRBJ1-2
TGTGCCAGCAATCCGGGACAGGGAACTTTTCACTATGGCTACACCTTC
CASNPGQGTFHYGYTF
>.|TRBV24-1|.|TRBJ2-2
TGTGCCACCAGTGATTTGCAATCGGCCACCGGGGAGCTGTTTTTT
CATSDLQSATGELFF
>.|TRBV24-1|.|TRBJ2-7
TGTGCCACCAGTGATGCGTACGAGCAGTACTTC
CATSDAYEQYF
>TRBD1|TRBV7-6|.|TRBJ2-5
TGTGCCAGCAGTAGAAGACAGGGAGTTGATAGGGAGACCCAGTACTTC
CASSRRQGVDRETQYF
>TRBD1|TRBV19|.|TRBJ2-7
TGTGCCAGTAGTAGGGCCCCGGGACAGGGGATCCTATACGAGCAGTACTTC
CASSRAPGQGILYEQYF
>TRBD1|TRBV28|.|TRBJ2-7
TGTGCCAGCAGTTCGGGACAGGGGACCTACGAGCAGTACTTC
CASSSGQGTYEQYF
>.|TRBV4-3|.|TRBJ2-4
TGCGCCAGCAGCCAAGATAAGCAGGGAGCAAACATTCAGTACTTC
CASSQDKQGANIQYF
>TRBD1|TRBV5-1|.|TRBJ1-1
TGCGCCAGCAGCCGGGGACAGGAGAACACTGAAGCTTTCTTT
CASSRGQENTEAFF
>.|TRBV29-1|.|TRBJ2-4
TGCAGCGTTGCGGGACTCTTCAAAAACATTCAGTACTTC
CSVAGLFKNIQYF
>TRBD2|TRBV7-2|.|TRBJ2-4
TGTGCCAGCAGCTTACACAGCGGGAATCGCGACATTCAGTACTTC
CASSLHSGNRDIQYF
>.|TRBV6-5|.|TRBJ1-2
TGTGCCAGCAGCCGGACAAACCAAGGGAATGGCTACACCTTC
CASSRTNQGNGYTF
>TRBD2|TRBV19|.|TRBJ2-1
TGTGCCAGTAGTCCCGGGACTAGCGGGAACAATGAGCAGTTCTTC
CASSPGTSGNNEQFF
>TRBD2|TRBV29-1|.|TRBJ2-5
TGCAGCGGCAGACTGTTCAGCGGGAGAAGCGAGACCCAGTACTTC
CSGRLFSGRSETQYF
>TRBD2|TRBV29-1|.|TRBJ2-3
TGCAGCGTTGAGGTGGCGGGAGGGCGGACAGATACGCAGTATTTT
CSVEVAGGRTDTQYF
>.|TRBV6-2/TRBV6-3|.|TRBJ2-1
TGTGCCAGCGGGGAGCAGTTCGATGAGCAGTTCTTC
CASGEQFDEQFF
>.|TRBV7-9|.|TRBJ1-1
TGTGCCAGCAGCTCCTCGGAGGGCACTGAAGCTTTCTTT
CASSSSEGTEAFF
>.|TRBV12-3/TRBV12-4|.|TRBJ1-1
TGTGCCAGCAGTTTACAGGGTTGGGCTGAAGCTTTCTTT
CASSLQGWAEAFF